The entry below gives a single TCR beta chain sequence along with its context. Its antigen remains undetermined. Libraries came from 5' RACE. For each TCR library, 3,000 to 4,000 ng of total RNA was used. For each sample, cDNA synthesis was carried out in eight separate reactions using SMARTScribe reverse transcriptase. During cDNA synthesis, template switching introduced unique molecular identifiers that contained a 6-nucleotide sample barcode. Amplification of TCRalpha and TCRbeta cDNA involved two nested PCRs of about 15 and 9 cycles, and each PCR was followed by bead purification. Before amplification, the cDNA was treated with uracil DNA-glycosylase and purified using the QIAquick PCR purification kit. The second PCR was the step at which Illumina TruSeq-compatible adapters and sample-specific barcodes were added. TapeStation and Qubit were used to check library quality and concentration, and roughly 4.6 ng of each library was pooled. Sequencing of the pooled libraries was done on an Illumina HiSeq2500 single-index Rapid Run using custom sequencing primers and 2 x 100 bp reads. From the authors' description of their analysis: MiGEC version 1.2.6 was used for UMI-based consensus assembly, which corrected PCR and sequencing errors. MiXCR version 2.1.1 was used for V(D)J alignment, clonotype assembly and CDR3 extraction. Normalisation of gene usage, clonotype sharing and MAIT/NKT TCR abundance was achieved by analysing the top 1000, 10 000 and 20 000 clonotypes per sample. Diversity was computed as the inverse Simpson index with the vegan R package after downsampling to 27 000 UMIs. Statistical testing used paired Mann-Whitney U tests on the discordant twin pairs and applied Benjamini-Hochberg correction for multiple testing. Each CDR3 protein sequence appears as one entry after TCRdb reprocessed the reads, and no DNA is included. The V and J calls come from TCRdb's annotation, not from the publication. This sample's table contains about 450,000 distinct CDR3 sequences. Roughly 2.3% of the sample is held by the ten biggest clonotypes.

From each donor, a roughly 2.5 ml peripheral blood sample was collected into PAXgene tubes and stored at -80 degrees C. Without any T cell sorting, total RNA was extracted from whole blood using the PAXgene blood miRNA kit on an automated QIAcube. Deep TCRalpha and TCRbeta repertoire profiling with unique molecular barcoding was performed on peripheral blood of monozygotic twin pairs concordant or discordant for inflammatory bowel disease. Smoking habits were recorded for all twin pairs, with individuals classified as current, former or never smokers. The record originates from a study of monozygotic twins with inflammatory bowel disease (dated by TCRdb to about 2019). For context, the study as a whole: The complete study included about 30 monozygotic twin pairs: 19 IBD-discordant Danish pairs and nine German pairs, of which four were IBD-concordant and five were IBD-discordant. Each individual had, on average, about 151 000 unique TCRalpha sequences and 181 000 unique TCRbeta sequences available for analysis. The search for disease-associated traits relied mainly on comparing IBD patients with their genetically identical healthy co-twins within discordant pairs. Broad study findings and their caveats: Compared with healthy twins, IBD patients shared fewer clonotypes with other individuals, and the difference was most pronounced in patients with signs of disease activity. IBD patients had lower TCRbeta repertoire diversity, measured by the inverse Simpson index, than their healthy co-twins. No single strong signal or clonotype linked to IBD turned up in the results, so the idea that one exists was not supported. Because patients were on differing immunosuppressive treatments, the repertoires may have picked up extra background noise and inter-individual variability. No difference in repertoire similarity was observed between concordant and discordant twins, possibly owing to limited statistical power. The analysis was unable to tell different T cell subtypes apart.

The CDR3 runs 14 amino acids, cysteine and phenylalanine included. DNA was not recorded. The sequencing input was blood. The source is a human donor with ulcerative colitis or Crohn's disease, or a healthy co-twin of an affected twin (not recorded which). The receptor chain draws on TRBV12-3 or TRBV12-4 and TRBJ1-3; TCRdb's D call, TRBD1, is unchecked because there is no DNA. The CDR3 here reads CASRRQGDGNTIYF.